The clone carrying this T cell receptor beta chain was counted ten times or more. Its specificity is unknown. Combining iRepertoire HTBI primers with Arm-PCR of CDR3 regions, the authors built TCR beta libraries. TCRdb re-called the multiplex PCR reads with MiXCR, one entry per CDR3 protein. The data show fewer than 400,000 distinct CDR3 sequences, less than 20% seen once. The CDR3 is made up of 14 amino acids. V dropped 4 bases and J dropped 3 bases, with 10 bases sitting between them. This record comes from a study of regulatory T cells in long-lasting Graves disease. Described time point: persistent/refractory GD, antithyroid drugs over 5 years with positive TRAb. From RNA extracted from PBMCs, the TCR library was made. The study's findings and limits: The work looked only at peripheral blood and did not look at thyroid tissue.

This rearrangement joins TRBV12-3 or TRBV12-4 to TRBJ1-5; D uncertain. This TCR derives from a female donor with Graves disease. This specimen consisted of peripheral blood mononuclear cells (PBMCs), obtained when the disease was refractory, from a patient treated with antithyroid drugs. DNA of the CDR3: TGTGCCAGCAGTTCTCTGTTGGACAATCAGCCCCAGCATTTT. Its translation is CASSSLLDNQPQHF.